Here is one T cell receptor (beta chain) with its context. What it binds is unknown. The CDR3 length is 15 residues. Germline loops: CDR1 SGHAT, CDR2 FQDESV (reference sequence). V was pared by 5 bases and J by 7 bases, with 17 bases between. Sequencing of TCR beta drew on CD8+ and CD4+ T cells from blood. In contrast to the negatively isolated CD8+ and CD4+ T cells, TEMRA cells were FACS-enriched. These data originate in a study of CD8 T cells in Susac syndrome. Study observations and caveats: Clonal expansion was not observed in the Susac syndrome CD4+ T cell repertoires. TCR sequencing and HLA analysis covered a relatively small number of individuals.

Random hexamers primed reverse transcription of about 0.45 to 1 ug RNA. One entry per CDR3 protein, called by TCRdb with MiXCR from the immunoSEQ multiplex PCR reads. The repertoire has about 180,000 distinct CDR3 sequences, just under 95% of them found once; the top ten carry around 0.1%. The chain employs TRBV11-1 and TRBJ2-2; D assignment may be TRBD1 or TRBD2 (6 bases each). This receptor was obtained from a human donor with Susac syndrome. The source material was CD4+ T cells from PBMCs. The CDR3: CASSQIGGRDGELFF. The CDR3 nucleotides read TGTGCCAGCAGCCAGATCGGGGGCCGTGACGGGGAGCTGTTTTTT.